This TCR beta chain originates from a study of T cells in Graves' hyperthyroidism and ophthalmopathy. Using RNA transcripts as the source, TCR beta CDR3 regions were amplified. Researchers ran a first-round RT-PCR on the TCR CDR3 using the HTBI primer set. Via MiXCR, TCRdb re-called the multiplex PCR reads, giving one row per CDR3 protein. Counted here are 660,000 or so distinct CDR3 sequences, less than 25% occurring once; the ten biggest clones make up 34%. Ophthalmopathy cases met thresholds of Clinical Activity Score at least 3, NOSPECS grade at least 4 and duration under 3 months. Clinical symptoms, serum thyroxine, TRAb, thyroid ultrasound and orbital computed tomography established diagnosis. This clonotype was seen ten or more times. With 4 bases clipped from V and 8 bases from J, the junction kept 8 bases outside the gene matches. The CDR3 runs 14 residues. Germline lookup yields CDR1 SEHNR and CDR2 FQNEAQ (reference sequence).

The clonotype comes from a man aged 25 to 45 with Graves' ophthalmopathy. V usage is TRBV7-9 and J usage is TRBJ2-1, with TRBD1 matching 7 bases. Sequenced input: blood. This chain's CDR3 is CASSSRQGEDEQFF. CDR3 coding DNA: TGTGCCAGCAGCTCCCGACAGGGAGAGGATGAGCAGTTCTTC.